This TCR beta chain emerged from a study of PD-L1 blockade in urothelial cancer. At the level of the study: Analyzed time points were 3 weeks (second dose) and 6 weeks after therapy began. A median of roughly 140,000 T cells was found in the blood samples. General study points: Better progression-free and overall survival followed lower pretreatment blood clonality.

Produced via immunoSEQ multiplex PCR; TCRdb's table is partial and in-frame only. The sample contains about 91,000 clones, less than 90% of which appear only once. Comment on this clone: Its antigen is unknown.

The CDR3 has 16 residues. Per germline, CDR1 SGHNT and CDR2 YYREEE (reference sequence). With V trimmed by 0 bases and J by 5 bases, 5 bases remained unmatched. The time point was: peripheral blood 6 weeks after treatment start. The TCR sequence derives from a man in his 70s with urothelial cancer. The genes are TRBV5-4 and TRBJ2-3; 11 bases are a match to TRBD2. Sequencing used PBMCs, obtained around atezolizumab (anti-PD-L1) treatment. The CDR3 spells CASSLEASGGLDTQYF. The CDR3 nucleotides read TGTGCCAGCAGCTTGGAGGCTAGCGGGGGGTTAGATACGCAGTATTTT. Full variable domain (rest looked up from reference TRBV5-4 and TRBJ2-3): ETGVTQSPTHLIKTRGQQVTLRCSSQSGHNTVSWYQQALGQGPQFIFQYYREEENGRGNFPPRFSGLQFPNYSSELNVNALELDDSALYLCASSLEASGGLDTQYFGPGTRLTVL.